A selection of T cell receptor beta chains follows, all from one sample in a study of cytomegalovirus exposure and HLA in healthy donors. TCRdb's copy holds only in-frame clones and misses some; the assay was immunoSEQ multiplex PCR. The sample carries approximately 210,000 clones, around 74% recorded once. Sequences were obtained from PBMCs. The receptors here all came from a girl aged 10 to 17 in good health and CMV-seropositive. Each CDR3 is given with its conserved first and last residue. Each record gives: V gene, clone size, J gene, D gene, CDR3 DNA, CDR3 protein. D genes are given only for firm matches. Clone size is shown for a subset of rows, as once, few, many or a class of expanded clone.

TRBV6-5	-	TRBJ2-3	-	TGTGCCAGCAGTTTTGGGAGGACGGGTACGCAGTATTTT	CASSFGRTGTQYF
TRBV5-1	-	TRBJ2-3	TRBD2	TGCGCCAGCAGCTTGAGGCGGGGTAGCGGGGAGAATACGCAGTATTTT	CASSLRRGSGENTQYF
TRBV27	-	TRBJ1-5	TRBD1	TGTGCCAGCAGCCTTGACAGGGCCCTATCGCCCCAGCATTTT	CASSLDRALSPQHF
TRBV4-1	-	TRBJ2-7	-	TGCGCCAGCAGTTCCAGAGGGTCCCCCGAGCAGTACTTC	CASSSRGSPEQYF
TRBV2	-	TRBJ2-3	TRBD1	TGTGCCAGCAGTGAAGCGAACAACAGGGGGCCAGATACGCAGTATTTT	CASSEANNRGPDTQYF
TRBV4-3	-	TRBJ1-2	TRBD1	TGCGCCAGCAGCCAAGGGACAGGGGGCGAGAAGAGGGGTGGCTACACCTTC	CASSQGTGGEKRGGYTF
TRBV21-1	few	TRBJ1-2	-	TGTGCCAGCAGCAAAGACAGGGGGCTAATCTATGGCTACACCTTC	CASSKDRGLIYGYTF
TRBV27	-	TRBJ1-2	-	TGTGCCAGCAGTTTACACAGGTCCGGCTATGGCTACACCTTC	CASSLHRSGYGYTF
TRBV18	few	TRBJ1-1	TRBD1	TGTGCCAGCTCACCACGGGACAGGGCGAGGACTGAAGCTTTCTTT	CASSPRDRARTEAFF
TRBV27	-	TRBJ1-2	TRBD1	TGTGCCAGCAGTTTATCCCGGGGACAGTCACGCCTTGGAGGCTACACCTTC	CASSLSRGQSRLGGYTF
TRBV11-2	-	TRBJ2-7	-	TGTGCCAGCAGCTTAGGAGTCTGGAGGGGCGAGCAGTACTTC	CASSLGVWRGEQYF
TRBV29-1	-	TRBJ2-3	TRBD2	TGCAGCGCCAGAGGACTAGCGGGGGCAGGGGATACGCAGTATTTT	CSARGLAGAGDTQYF
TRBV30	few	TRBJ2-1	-	TGTGCCCACCAGGGGGCGGGGGACAATGAGCAGTTCTTC	CAHQGAGDNEQFF
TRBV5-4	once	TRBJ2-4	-	TGTGCCAGCAGCCCGGACTTCTCGGATGCCAAAAACATTCAGTACTTC	CASSPDFSDAKNIQYF
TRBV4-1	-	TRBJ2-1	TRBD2	TGCGCCAGCAGCCGAGGAGGACTAGCGGATCACAATGAGCAGTTCTTC	CASSRGGLADHNEQFF
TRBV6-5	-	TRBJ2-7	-	TGTGCCAGCAGTTACCGGTACCGCTACTACGAGCAGTACTTC	CASSYRYRYYEQYF
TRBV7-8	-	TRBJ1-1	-	TGTGCCAGCAGCTTATTGGGGACTTCGGGCGCTTTCTTT	CASSLLGTSGAFF
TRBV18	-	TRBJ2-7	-	TGTGCCAGCTCACCAGGCGGGGTTGCTTCCTACGAGCAGTACTTC	CASSPGGVASYEQYF
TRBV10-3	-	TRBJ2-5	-	TGTGCCATCAGTGAGTCGGGGGCATGGGAGACCCAGTACTTC	CAISESGAWETQYF
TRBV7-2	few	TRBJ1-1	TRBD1	TGTGCCAGCAGCCTGGGGGGACAGGCCTTTCCAAACGCTGAAGCTTTCTTT	CASSLGGQAFPNAEAFF
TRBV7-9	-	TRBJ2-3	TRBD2	TGTGCCAGCAGAAGAATTCGGGGGGGGGACACAGATACGCAGTATTTT	CASRRIRGGDTDTQYF
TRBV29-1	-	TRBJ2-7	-	TGCAGCGTTCGGGCGCAAACGGGGGAGCAGTACTTC	CSVRAQTGEQYF
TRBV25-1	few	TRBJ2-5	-	TGTGCCAGCAGTGACCTTAGGGGAATACGGGAGACCCAGTACTTC	CASSDLRGIRETQYF
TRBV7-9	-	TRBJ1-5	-	TGTGCCAGCAGCGAATCGACAGGCAATCAGCCCCAGCATTTT	CASSESTGNQPQHF
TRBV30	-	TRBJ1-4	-	TGTGCCTGGAGTGGCGGGGTGACCGACCAAGGAAAACTGTTTTTT	CAWSGGVTDQGKLFF
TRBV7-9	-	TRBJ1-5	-	TGTGCCAGCAGCTTACTGTCTACGGATCAGCCCCAGCATTTT	CASSLLSTDQPQHF
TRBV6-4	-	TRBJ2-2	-	TGTGCCAGCAGTGATGCAGGAAACACCGGGGAGCTGTTTTTT	CASSDAGNTGELFF